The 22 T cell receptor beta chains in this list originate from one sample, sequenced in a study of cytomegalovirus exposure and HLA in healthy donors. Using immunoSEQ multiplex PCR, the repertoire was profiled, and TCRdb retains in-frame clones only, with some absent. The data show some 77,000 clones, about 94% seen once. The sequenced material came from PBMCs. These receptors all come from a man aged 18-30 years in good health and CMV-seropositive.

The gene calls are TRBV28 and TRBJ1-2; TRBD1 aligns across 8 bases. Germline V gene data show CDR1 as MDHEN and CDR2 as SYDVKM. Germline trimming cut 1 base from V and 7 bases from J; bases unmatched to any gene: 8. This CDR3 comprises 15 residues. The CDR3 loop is CASSLSGGARGGYTF. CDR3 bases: TGTGCCAGCAGTTTATCAGGGGGCGCGAGGGGTGGCTACACCTTC.

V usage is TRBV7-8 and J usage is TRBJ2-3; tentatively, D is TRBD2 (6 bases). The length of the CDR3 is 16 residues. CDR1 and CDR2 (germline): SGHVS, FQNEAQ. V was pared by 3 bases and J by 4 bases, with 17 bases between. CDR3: CASSFPSVTAADTQYF. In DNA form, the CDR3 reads TGTGCCAGCAGCTTTCCTAGCGTCACAGCAGCAGATACGCAGTATTTT.

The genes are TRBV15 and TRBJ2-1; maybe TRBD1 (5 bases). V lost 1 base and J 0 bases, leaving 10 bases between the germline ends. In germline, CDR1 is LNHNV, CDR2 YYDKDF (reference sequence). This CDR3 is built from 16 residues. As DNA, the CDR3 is TGTGCCACCAGCAGAGGCCGACAGAGCTCCTACAATGAGCAGTTCTTC. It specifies CATSRGRQSSYNEQFF.

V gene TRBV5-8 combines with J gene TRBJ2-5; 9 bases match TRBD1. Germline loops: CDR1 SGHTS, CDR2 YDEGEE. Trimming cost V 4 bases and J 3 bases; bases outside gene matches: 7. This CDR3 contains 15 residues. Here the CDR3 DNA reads TGTGCCAGCAGCCCGGGACAGGGTTCAGAAGAGACCCAGTACTTC. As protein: CASSPGQGSEETQYF.

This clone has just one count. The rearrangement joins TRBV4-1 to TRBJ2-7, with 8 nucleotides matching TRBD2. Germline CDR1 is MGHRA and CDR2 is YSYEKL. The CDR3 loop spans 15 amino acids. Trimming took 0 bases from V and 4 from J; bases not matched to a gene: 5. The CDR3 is CASSQDGRGFYEQYF. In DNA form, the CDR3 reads TGCGCCAGCAGCCAAGACGGGAGGGGTTTTTACGAGCAGTACTTC.

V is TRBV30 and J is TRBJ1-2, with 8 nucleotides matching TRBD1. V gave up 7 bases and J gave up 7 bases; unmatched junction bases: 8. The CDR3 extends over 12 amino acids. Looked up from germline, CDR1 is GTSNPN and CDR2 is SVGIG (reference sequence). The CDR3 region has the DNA TGTGCCTACTCAGGGGGCGGAGGTGGCTACACCTTC. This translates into CAYSGGGGGYTF.

CDR3 sequence: CAISMDRNYGYTF. The CDR3 bases are TGTGCCATCAGTATGGACAGAAACTATGGCTACACCTTC. The rearrangement uses TRBV10-3 and TRBJ1-2, with D perhaps TRBD1 (6 bases). Germline values: CDR1 ENHRY, CDR2 SYGVKD. Deletions cut 5 bases from V and 2 bases from J, with 9 bases between. This CDR3 has 13 amino acids.

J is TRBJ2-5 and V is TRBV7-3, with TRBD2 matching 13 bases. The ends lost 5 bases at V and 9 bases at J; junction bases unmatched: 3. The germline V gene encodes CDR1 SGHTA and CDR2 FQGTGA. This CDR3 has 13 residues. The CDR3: CASSLGLAGAQYF. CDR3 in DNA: TGTGCCAGCAGCCTCGGACTAGCGGGGGCCCAGTACTTC. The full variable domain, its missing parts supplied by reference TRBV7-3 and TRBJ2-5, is GAGVSQTPSNKVTEKGKYVELRCDPISGHTALYWYRQSLGQGPEFLIYFQGTGAADDSGLPNDRFFAVRPEGSVSTLKIQRTERGDSAVYLCASSLGLAGAQYFGPGTRLLVL.

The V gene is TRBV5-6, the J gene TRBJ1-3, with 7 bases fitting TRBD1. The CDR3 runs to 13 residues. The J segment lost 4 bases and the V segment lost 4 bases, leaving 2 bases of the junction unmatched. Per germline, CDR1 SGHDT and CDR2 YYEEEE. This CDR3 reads CASSVGQGNTIYF. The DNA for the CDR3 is TGTGCCAGCAGCGTGGGACAGGGAAACACCATATATTTT.

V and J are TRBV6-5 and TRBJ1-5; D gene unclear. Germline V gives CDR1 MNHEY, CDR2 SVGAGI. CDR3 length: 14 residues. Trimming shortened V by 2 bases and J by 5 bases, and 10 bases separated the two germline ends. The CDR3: CASSYRRGDQPQHF. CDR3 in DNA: TGTGCCAGCAGTTACCGACGGGGTGATCAGCCCCAGCATTTT.

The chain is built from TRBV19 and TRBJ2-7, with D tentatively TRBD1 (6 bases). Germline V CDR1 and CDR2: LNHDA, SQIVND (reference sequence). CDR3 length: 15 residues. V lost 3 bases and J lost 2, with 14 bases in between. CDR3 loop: CASSISARGAYEQYF. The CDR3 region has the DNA TGTGCCAGTAGTATCTCGGCCAGGGGCGCCTACGAGCAGTACTTC.

As DNA, the CDR3 is TGTGCCAGCAGCTTAATTCCGGGAGAAGGCACAGATACGCAGTATTTT. Amino acid sequence: CASSLIPGEGTDTQYF. V is TRBV7-8 and J is TRBJ2-3; D is perhaps TRBD2 (6 bases). Germline V lookup: CDR1 SGHVS, CDR2 FQNEAQ. The CDR3 is made up of 16 amino acids. V lost 2 bases, J lost 1 base, and 13 bases lay in between.

CDR3 nucleotides: TGCGCCAGCAGCTTGGGCAGGGCCCCAGATACGCAGTATTTT. Protein sequence: CASSLGRAPDTQYF. This sequence joins TRBV5-1 and TRBJ2-3, with D possibly matching TRBD1 (5 bases). Germline values: CDR1 SGHRS, CDR2 YFSETQ. Trimming shortened V by 0 bases and J by 4 bases, and 9 bases separated the two germline ends. This CDR3 is built from 14 residues. Looking up the rest from reference TRBV5-1 and TRBJ2-3 gives the full variable domain: KAGVTQTPRYLIKTRGQQVTLSCSPISGHRSVSWYQQTPGQGLQFLFEYFSETQRNKGNFPGRFSGRQFSNSRSEMNVSTLELGDSALYLCASSLGRAPDTQYFGPGTRLTVL.

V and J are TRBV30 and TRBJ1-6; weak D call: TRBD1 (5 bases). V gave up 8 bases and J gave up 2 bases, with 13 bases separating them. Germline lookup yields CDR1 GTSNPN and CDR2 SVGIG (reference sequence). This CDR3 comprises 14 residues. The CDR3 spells CAGRDPTYNSPLHF. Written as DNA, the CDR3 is TGTGCCGGCAGGGATCCCACCTATAATTCACCCCTCCACTTT.

In nucleotides, the CDR3 is TGTGCCAGCAGCCCGGGTCAAATAAATGAGCAGTTCTTC. It specifies CASSPGQINEQFF. This chain connects TRBV5-4 to TRBJ2-1; D not certain. Germline V CDR1 and CDR2: SGHNT, YYREEE (reference sequence). The CDR3 has 13 amino acids. The V gene lost 4 bases and the J gene lost 7 bases, with 12 bases spanning the gap.

This CDR3 reads CASSLGPGTGVAGELFF. CDR3 nucleotides: TGTGCCAGCAGCTTAGGTCCGGGGACAGGGGTCGCCGGGGAGCTGTTTTTT. V and J are TRBV5-4 and TRBJ2-2; 10 bases match TRBD1. CDR1 and CDR2 from the germline V gene are SGHNT and YYREEE (reference sequence). After removal of 2 bases from V and 6 bases from J, the junction contained 10 bases not matched to a gene. The CDR3 extends over 17 amino acids.

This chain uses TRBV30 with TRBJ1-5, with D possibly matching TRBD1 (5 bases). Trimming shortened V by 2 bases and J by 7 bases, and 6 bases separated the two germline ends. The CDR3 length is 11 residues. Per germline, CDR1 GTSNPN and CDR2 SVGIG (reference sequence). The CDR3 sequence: CAWSQGQPQHF. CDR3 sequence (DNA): TGTGCCTGGAGTCAGGGCCAGCCCCAGCATTTT.

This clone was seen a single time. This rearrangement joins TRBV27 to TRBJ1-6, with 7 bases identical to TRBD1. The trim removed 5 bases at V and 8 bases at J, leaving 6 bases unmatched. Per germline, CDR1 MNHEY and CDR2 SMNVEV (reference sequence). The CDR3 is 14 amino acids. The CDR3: CASSKTGFYSPLHF. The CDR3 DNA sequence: TGTGCCAGCAGTAAGACAGGGTTCTATTCACCCCTCCACTTT.

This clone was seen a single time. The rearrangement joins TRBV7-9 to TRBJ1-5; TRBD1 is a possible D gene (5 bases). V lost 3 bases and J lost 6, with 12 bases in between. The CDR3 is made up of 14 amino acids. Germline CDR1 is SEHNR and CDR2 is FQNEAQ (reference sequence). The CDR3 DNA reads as TGTGCCAGCAGCTTGGGGGGGGAAGTTCAGCCCCAGCATTTT. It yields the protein CASSLGGEVQPQHF.

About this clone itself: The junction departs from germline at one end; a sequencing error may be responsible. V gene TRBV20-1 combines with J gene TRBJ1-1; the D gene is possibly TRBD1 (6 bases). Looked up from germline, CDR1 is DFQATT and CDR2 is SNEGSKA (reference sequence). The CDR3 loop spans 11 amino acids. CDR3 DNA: TGCAGTGCTAGGGACCGTTGGGGGCTGGTCTTT. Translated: CSARDRWGLVF.

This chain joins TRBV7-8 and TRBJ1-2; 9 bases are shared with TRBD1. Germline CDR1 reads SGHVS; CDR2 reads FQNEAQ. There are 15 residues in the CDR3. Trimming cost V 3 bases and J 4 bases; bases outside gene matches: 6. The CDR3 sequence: CASSLSGQGVYGYTF. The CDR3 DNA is TGTGCCAGCAGCTTGTCGGGACAGGGAGTCTATGGCTACACCTTC.

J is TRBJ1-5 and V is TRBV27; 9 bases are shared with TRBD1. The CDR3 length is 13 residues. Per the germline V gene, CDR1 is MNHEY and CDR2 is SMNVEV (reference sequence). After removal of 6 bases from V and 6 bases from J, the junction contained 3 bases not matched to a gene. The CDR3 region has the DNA TGTGCCAGCAGACAGGGGGCAGGTCAGCCCCAGCATTTT. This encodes CASRQGAGQPQHF.